This T cell receptor (beta chain) was documented in a study of blood T cell repertoires in COVID-19. For the study at large: Specimens from acute and convalescent COVID-19 originated in the United States, Italy and Spain. PBMCs, B-cell-depleted T cells, or T cells were the source of the cDNA or gDNA that made up the material.

Per the original methods: It was from reference gene primer amplification that nucleated cell counts were estimated. Clones were read by immunoSEQ multiplex PCR, and TCRdb kept only the in-frame ones, dropping some. V and J calls and clone size are as listed in that table; D and trimming were resolved from the DNA. The profile shows about 150,000 clones, roughly four fifths of them singletons. Source material: peripheral blood. The source is an elderly man with acute or convalescent COVID-19.

CDR3 in DNA: TGTGCCAGCAGCCTCCAGAGGGGGTTTGCTCCCACTGAAGCTTTCTTT. Encoded protein: CASSLQRGFAPTEAFF. The chain is built from TRBV27 and TRBJ1-1; TRBD1 is a possible D gene (6 bases). The CDR3 runs 16 residues. V was shortened by 6 bases and J by 4 bases, with 21 bases between the two germline ends. The germline gives CDR1 MNHEY, CDR2 SMNVEV (reference sequence).